The 2 T cell receptor beta chains below were found in one sample sequenced in a study of blood T cells in healthy people across ages. Through a sample-barcoded 5' primer and a J-beta primer mix, a second PCR was run for roughly 6 to 11 cycles. TCRdb passed the 5' RACE reads through MiXCR, listing each CDR3 protein once. The sample carries about 810,000 distinct CDR3 sequences, about 34% recorded once. Sequencing was performed on blood. These receptors all stem from a man between 18 and 35 years old in good health.

In regard to this clonotype: A much more abundant neighbour one base away suggests this may be a read error. The V gene is TRBV4-3, the J gene TRBJ2-4, with 9 bases aligning to TRBD1. V lost 4 bases to trimming and J lost 4 bases; unmatched junction nucleotides: 5. This CDR3 is built from 15 residues. Per germline, CDR1 LGHNA and CDR2 YSLEER. CDR3 coding DNA: TGCGCCAGCAGCCCAGTTGGGACAGGGAAAAACATTCAGTACTTC. Translating it yields CASSPVGTGKNIQYF.

Only a few counts were recorded for this clonotype. Here the CDR3 DNA reads TGCGCCAGCAGCCAATTGGGAGACAGTCACCGAAAGAACCAAGAGACCCAGTACTTC. This gives the protein CASSQLGDSHRKNQETQYF. The rearrangement uses TRBV4-3 and TRBJ2-5; the D call may be TRBD1 or TRBD2 (5 bases each). With 2 bases removed from V and 0 bases from J, the gap between germline ends came to 22 bases. Germline lookup yields CDR1 LGHNA and CDR2 YSLEER. The CDR3 totals 19 residues.